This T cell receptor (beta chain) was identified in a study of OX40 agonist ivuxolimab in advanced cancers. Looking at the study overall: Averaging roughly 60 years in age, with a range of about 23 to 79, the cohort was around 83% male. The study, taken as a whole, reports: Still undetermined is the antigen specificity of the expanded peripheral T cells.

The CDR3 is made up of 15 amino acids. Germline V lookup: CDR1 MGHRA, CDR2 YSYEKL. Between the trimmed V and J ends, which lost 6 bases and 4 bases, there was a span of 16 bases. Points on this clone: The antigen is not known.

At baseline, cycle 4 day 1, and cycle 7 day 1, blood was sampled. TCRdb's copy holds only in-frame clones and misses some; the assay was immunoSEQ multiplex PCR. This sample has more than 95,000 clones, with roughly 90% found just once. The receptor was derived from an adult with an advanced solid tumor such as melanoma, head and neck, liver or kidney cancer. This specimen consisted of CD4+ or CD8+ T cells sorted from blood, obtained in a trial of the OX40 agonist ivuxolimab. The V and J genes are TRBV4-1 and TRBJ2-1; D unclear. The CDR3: CASRPIGTRYNEQFF. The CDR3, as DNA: TGCGCCAGCAGGCCGATCGGCACCCGATACAATGAGCAGTTCTTC.